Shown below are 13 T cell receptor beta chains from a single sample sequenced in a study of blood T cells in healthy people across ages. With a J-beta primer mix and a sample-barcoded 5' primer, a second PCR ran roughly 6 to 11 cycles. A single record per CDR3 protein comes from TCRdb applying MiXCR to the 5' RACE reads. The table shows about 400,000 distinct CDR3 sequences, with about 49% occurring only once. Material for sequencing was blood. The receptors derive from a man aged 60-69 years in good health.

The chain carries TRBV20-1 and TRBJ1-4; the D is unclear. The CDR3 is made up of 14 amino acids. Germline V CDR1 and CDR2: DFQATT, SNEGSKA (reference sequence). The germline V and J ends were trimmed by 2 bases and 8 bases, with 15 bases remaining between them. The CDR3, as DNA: TGCAGTGCTAGAATCCCGGACGCCGGCGAAAAACTGTTTTTT. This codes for CSARIPDAGEKLFF.

CDR3: CSAPVFGGAFYNEQFF. The CDR3 DNA sequence: TGCAGTGCTCCTGTTTTCGGCGGGGCCTTCTACAATGAGCAGTTCTTC. The chain is built from TRBV20-1 and TRBJ2-1; D may be TRBD2 (6 bases). The V and J ends lost 5 bases and 3 bases respectively, with 20 bases between them. The CDR3 runs 16 residues. In germline, CDR1 is DFQATT, CDR2 SNEGSKA (reference sequence).

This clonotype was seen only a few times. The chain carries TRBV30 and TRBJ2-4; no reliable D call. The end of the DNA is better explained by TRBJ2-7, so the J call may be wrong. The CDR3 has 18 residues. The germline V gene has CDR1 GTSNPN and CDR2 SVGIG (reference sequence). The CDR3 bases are TGTGCCTGGAGTGTCGGATACCCCGGATCCGCCCCCGCCTACGAGCAGTACTTC. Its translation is CAWSVGYPGSAPAYEQYF.

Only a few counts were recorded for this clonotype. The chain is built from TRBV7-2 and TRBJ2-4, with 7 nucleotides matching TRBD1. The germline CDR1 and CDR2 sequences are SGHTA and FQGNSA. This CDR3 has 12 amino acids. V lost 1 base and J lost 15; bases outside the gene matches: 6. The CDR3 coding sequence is TGTGCCAGCAGCTTAGGACAGGGCCCCCTGTACTTC. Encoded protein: CASSLGQGPLYF. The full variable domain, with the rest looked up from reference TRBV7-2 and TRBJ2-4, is GAGVSQSPSNKVTEKGKDVELRCDPISGHTALYWYRQSLGQGLEFLIYFQGNSAPDKSGLPSDRFSAERTGGSVSTLTIQRTQQEDSAVYLCASSLGQGPLYFGAGTRLSVL.

CDR3 nucleotide sequence: TGCAGTGCTAGAGATGGGGGGACTAGCGGGGGCCCACGGACCCAGTACTTC. Translation: CSARDGGTSGGPRTQYF. This chain uses TRBV20-1 with TRBJ2-5; TRBD2 aligns across 14 bases. The CDR3 has 17 residues. J was trimmed by 7 bases and V by 0 bases; bases with no gene match: 10. CDR1 is DFQATT, CDR2 SNEGSKA, per germline (reference sequence).

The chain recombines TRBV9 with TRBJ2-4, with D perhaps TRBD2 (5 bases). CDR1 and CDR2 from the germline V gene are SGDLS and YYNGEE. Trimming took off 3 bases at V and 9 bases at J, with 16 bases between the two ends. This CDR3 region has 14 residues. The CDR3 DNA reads TGTGCCAGCAGCGCCGGAGTGGTGGCGGGCATTCAGTACTTC. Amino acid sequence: CASSAGVVAGIQYF.

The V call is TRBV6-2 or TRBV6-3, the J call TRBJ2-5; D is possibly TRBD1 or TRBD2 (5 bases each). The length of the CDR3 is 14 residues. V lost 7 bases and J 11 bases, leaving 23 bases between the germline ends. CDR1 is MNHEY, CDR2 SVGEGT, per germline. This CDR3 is CASNQISGRQKQYF. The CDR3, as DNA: TGTGCCAGCAATCAAATCTCGGGACGACAAAAGCAGTACTTC.

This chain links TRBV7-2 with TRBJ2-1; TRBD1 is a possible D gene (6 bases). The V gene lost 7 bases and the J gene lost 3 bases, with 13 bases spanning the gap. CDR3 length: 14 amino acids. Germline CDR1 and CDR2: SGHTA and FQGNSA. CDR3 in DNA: TGTGCCAGCAACCAGTGGGGGCGCTACAATGAGCAGTTCTTC. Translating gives CASNQWGRYNEQFF.

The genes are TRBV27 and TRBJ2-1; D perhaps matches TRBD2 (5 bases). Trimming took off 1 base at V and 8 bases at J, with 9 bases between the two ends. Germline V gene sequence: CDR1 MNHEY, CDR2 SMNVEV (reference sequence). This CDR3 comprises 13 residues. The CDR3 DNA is TGTGCCAGCAGTTTATGGGGAGTCGATGAGCAGTTCTTC. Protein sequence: CASSLWGVDEQFF.

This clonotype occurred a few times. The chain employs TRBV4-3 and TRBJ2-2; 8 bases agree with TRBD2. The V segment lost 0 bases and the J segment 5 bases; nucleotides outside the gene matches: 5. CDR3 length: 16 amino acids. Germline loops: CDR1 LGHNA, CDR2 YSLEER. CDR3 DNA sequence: TGCGCCAGCAGCCAAGAAGGCGGGAGGAGTACCGGGGAGCTGTTTTTT. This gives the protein CASSQEGGRSTGELFF.

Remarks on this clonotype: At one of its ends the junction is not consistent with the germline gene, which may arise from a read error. The CDR3 DNA reads TGTGCCAGCAGTTACTCAGGGGGTAGCACAGATACGCGGTATTTT. It specifies CASSYSGGSTDTRYF. The chain has TRBV6-6 and TRBJ2-3; D is possibly TRBD1 (6 bases). This CDR3 contains 15 residues. The germline V gene has CDR1 MNHNY and CDR2 SVGAGI (reference sequence).

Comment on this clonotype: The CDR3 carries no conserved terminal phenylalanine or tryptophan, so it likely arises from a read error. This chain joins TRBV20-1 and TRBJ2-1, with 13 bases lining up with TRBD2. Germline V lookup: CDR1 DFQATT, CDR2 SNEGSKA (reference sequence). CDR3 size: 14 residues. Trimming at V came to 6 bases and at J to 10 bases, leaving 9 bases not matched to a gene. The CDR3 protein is CSARGLAGLGEQFV. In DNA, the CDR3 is TGCAGTGCCAGGGGACTAGCGGGGCTCGGGGAGCAGTTCGTC.

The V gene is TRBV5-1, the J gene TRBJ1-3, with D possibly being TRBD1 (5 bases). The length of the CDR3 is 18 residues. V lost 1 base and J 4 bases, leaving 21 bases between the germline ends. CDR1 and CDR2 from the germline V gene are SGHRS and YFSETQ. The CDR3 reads CASSLRSRTSMAGNTIYF. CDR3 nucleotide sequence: TGCGCCAGCAGCTTGAGGTCACGGACATCCATGGCCGGAAACACCATATATTTT.